This T cell receptor (beta chain) was sequenced during a study of shared clonotypes between healthy human individuals. Study summary: Each donor contributed plates that comprised three CD4 naive, three CD4 memory, two CD8 naive and one CD8 memory. Study observations and caveats: Naive CD4 clonotype sharing across several donors was around 5%.

This was a deep-level run. The data were produced by immunoSEQ multiplex PCR, yet TCRdb's version contains in-frame clones alone and is incomplete. The profile covers around 1.6 million clones, with 98% appearing a single time and approximately 0.44% taken by the ten largest. CDR3 length: 15 residues. CDR1 and CDR2 (germline): MNHNY, SVGAGI (reference sequence). Losses at the gene ends were 4 bases for V and 5 bases for J; bases not matched to a gene: 3. On this clone itself: Its antigen is unidentified.

This receptor was taken from a man younger than 45 in good health. The sequenced sample consisted of naive CD4+ T cells sorted from blood. Subset specified: CD45RA+ positively selected. The J gene is TRBJ2-2, the V gene TRBV6-6; the match to TRBD2 covers 11 bases. The CDR3 DNA reads as TGTGCCAGCAGTTGGGGGACTAGCGGAACCGGGGAGCTGTTTTTT. Its protein is CASSWGTSGTGELFF.